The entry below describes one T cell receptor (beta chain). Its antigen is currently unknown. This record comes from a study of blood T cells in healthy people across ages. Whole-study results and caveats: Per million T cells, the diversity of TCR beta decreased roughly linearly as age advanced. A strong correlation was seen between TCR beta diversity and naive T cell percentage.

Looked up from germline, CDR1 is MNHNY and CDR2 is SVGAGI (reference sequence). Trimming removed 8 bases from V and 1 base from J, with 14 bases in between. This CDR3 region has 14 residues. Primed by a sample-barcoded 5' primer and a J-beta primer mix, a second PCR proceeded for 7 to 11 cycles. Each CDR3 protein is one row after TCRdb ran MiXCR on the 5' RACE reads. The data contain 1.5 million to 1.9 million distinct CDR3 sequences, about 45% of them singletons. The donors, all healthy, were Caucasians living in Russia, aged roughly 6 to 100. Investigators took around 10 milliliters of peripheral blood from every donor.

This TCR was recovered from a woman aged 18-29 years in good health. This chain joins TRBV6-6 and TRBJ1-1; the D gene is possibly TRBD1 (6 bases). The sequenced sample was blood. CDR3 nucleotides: TGTGCCAGCGTCTTAGGGGGGCCGAACACTGAAGCTTTCTTT. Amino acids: CASVLGGPNTEAFF.